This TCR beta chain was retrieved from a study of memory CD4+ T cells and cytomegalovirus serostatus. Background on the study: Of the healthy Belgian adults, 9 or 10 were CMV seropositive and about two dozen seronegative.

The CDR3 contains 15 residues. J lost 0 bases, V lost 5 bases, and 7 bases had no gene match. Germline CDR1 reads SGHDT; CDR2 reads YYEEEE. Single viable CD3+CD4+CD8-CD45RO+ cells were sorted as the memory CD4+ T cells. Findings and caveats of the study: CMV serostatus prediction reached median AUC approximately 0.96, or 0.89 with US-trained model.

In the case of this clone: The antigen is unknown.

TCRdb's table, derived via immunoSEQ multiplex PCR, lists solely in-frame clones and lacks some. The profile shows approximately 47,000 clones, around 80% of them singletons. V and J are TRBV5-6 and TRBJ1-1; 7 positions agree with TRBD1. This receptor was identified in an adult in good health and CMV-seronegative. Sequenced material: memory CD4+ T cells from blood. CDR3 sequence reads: CASRRRTGVNTEAFF. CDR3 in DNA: TGTGCCAGCAGAAGAAGGACAGGAGTGAACACTGAAGCTTTCTTT.